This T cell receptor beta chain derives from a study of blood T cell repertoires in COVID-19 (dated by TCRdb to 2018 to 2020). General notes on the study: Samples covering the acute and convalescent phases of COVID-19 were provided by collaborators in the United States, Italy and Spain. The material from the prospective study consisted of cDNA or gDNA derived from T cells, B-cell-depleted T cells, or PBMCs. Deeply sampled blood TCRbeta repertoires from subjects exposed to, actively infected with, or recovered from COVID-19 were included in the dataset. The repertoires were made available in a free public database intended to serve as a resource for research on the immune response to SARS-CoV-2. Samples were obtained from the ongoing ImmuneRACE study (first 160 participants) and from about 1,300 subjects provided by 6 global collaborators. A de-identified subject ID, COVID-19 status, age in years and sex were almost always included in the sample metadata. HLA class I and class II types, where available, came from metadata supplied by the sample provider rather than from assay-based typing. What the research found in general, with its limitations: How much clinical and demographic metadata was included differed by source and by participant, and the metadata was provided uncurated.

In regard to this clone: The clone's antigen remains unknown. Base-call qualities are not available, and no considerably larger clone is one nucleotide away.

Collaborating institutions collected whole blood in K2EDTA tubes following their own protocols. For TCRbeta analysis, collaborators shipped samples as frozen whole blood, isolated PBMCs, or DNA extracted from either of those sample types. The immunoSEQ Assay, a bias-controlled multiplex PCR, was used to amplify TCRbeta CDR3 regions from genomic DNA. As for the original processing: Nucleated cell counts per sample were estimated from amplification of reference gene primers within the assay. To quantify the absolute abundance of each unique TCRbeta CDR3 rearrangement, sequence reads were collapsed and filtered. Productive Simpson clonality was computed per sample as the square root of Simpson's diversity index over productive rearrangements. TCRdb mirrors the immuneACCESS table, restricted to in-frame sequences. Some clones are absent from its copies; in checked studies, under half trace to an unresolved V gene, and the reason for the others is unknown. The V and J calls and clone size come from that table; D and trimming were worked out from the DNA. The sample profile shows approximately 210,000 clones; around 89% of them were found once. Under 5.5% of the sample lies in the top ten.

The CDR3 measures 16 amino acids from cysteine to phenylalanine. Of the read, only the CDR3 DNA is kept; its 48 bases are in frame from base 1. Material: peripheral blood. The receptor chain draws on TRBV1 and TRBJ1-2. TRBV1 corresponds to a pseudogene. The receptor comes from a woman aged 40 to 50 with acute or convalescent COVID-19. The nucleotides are TGCACCAGCAGCCAAGGCGCGAGGGCGGAGAGCTATGGCTACACCTTC. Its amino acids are CTSSQGARAESYGYTF.